This T cell receptor beta chain originates from a study of a mutant IDH1 vaccine in newly diagnosed glioma. About the study: Most patients had received both radiotherapy and temozolomide, the prior options being radiotherapy, temozolomide, or both.

Time point indicated: week 35, safety follow-up. Every vaccination contained 300 ug of the mutant IDH1 20-mer peptide and was paired with topical imiquimod. Patients underwent eight vaccinations, which took place in weeks 1, 3, 5, 7, 11, 15, 19 and 23. Worth noting for this clone: Its antigen is not identified.

The CDR3 covers 12 residues. Germline V gene lookup returns CDR1 MDHEN and CDR2 SYDVKM. V was clipped by 6 bases and J by 13 bases, with 13 bases between them. Profiling relied on immunoSEQ multiplex PCR, and the TCRdb table lists in-frame clones only, not all of them. This sample carries tens of thousands of clones, 85% to 90% of them seen once, and the ten largest clones take approximately 2%. This material consisted of PBMCs, taken from a glioma patient whose treatment included an IDH1 peptide vaccine. This TCR derives from a man younger than 45 with glioma. The chain couples TRBV28 to TRBJ1-6; D unclear. CDR3 nucleotides: TGTGCCAGCAGGCGCTTCACAGTTCCCCTCCACTTT. This encodes CASRRFTVPLHF.